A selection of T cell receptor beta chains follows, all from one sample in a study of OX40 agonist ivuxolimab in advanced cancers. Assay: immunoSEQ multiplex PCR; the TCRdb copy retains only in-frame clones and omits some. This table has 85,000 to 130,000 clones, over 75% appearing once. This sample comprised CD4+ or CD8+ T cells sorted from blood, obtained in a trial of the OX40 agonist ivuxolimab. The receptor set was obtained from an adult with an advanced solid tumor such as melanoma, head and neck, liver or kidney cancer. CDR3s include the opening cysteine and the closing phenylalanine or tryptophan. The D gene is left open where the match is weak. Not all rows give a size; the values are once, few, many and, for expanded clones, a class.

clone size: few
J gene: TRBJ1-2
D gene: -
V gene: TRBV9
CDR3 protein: CASSVGSGYYGYTF
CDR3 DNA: TGTGCCAGCAGCGTAGGTTCAGGGTACTATGGCTACACCTTC

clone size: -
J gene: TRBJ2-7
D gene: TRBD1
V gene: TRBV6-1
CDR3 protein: CAGNPGQGAPYEQYF
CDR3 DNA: TGTGCCGGCAACCCCGGACAGGGGGCTCCCTACGAGCAGTACTTC

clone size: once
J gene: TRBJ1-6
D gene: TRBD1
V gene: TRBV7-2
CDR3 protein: CASSLTLGQGNSPLHF
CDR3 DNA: TGTGCCAGCAGCTTAACTCTGGGACAGGGTAATTCACCCCTCCACTTT

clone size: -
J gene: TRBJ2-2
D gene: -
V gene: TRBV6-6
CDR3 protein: CASSKTGNTGELFF
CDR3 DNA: TGTGCCAGCAGTAAGACAGGGAACACCGGGGAGCTGTTTTTT

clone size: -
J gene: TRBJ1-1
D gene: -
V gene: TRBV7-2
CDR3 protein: CASSLAENTEAFF
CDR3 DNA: TGTGCCAGCAGCTTAGCAGAGAACACTGAAGCTTTCTTT

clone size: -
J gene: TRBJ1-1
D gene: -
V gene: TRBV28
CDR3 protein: CASSYTREAFF
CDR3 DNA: TGTGCCAGCAGTTACACCAGAGAAGCTTTCTTT

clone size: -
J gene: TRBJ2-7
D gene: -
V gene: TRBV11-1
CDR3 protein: CASSPPHISRQYF
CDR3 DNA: TGTGCCAGCAGCCCCCCTCATATTAGCAGGCAGTACTTC

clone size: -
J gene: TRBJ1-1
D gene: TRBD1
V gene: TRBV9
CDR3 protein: CASSVATGRSEAFF
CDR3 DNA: TGTGCCAGCAGCGTAGCGACAGGGAGAAGTGAAGCTTTCTTT

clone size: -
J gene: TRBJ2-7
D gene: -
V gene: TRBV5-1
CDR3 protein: CASSSGTGSEQYF
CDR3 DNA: TGCGCCAGCAGCTCCGGGACCGGGTCCGAGCAGTACTTC

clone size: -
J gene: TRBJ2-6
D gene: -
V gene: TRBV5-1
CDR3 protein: CASSLVPPPGANVLTF
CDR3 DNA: TGCGCCAGCAGCTTGGTGCCCCCCCCTGGGGCCAACGTCCTGACTTTC

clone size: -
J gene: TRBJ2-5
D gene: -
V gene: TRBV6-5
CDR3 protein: CASSYSDLRRETQYF
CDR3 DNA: TGTGCCAGCAGCTACTCGGACCTAAGGAGAGAGACCCAGTACTTC

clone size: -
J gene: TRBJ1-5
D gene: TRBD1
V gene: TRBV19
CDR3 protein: CASLDRGPHQPQHF
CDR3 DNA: TGTGCCAGTTTGGACAGGGGGCCACATCAGCCCCAGCATTTT

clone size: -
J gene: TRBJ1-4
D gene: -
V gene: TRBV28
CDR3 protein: CASSSNRPPNEKLFF
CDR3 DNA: TGTGCCAGCAGTTCAAACAGGCCGCCTAATGAAAAACTGTTTTTT

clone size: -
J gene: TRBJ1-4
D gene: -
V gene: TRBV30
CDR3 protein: CAWSGVDEKLFF
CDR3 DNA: TGTGCCTGGTCCGGGGTCGATGAAAAACTGTTTTTT

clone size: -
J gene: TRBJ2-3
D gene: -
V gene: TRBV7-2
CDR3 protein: CASSSLESTDTQYF
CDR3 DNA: TGTGCCAGCAGCTCTCTTGAGAGCACAGATACGCAGTATTTT

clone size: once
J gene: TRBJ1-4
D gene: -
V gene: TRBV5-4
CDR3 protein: CASSLSGTGEKLFF
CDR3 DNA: TGTGCCAGCAGCTTATCCGGGACGGGTGAAAAACTGTTTTTT

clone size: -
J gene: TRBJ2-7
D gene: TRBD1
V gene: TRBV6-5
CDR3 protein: CASSSADRGRYEQYF
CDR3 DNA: TGTGCCAGCAGTTCCGCCGACAGGGGGCGTTACGAGCAGTACTTC

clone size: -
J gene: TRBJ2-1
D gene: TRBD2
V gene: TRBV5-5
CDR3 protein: CASSPLARGVNEQFF
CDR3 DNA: TGTGCCAGCAGCCCACTAGCCCGGGGGGTAAATGAGCAGTTCTTC

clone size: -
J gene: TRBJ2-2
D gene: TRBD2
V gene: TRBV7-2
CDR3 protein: CASSLEAGGGELFF
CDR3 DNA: TGTGCCAGCAGCTTAGAAGCGGGGGGCGGGGAGCTGTTTTTT

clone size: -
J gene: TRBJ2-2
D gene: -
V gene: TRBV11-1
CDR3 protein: CASSLAGPTGELFF
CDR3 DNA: TGTGCCAGCAGCTTAGCGGGACCTACCGGGGAGCTGTTTTTT

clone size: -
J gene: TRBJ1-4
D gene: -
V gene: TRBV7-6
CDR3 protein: CASTGFTNEKLFF
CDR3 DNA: TGTGCCAGCACAGGGTTCACTAATGAAAAACTGTTTTTT

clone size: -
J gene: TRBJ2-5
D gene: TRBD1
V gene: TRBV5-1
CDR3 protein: CASSFQGAEETQYF
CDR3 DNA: TGCGCCAGCAGCTTTCAGGGGGCCGAGGAGACCCAGTACTTC

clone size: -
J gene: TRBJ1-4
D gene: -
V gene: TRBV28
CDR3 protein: CASSRAINEKLFF
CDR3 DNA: TGTGCCAGCAGTCGGGCCATTAATGAAAAACTGTTTTTT

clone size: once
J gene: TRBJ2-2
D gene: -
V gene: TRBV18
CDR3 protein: CASSPSRDTGELFF
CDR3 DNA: TGTGCCAGCTCACCCAGTCGGGACACCGGGGAGCTGTTTTTT

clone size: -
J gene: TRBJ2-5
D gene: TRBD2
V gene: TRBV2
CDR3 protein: CASSLAGGRIQETQYF
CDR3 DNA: TGTGCCAGCAGCTTGGCGGGGGGGCGAATCCAAGAGACCCAGTACTTC

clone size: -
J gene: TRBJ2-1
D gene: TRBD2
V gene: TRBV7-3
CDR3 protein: CASSLIAGGSYNEQFF
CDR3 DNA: TGTGCCAGCAGCCTAATAGCGGGGGGGAGCTACAATGAGCAGTTCTTC

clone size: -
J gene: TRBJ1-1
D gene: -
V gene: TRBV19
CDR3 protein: CASSLTGWSEAFF
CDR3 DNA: TGTGCCAGTAGTCTGACAGGTTGGTCTGAAGCTTTCTTT

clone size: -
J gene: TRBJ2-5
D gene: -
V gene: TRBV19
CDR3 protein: CASSTGGETQYF
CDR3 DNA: TGTGCCAGTAGTACTGGGGGAGAGACCCAGTACTTC

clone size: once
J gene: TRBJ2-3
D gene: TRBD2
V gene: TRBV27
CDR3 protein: CASHGGASTDTQYF
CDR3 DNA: TGTGCCAGCCACGGGGGGGCTAGCACAGATACGCAGTATTTT

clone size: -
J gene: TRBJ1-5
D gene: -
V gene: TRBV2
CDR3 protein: CASQLGGLSNQPQHF
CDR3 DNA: TGTGCCAGCCAATTGGGTGGACTGAGCAATCAGCCCCAGCATTTT

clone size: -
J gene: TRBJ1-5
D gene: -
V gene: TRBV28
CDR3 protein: CASSPYNNQPQHF
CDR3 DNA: TGTGCCAGCAGTCCGTATAACAATCAGCCCCAGCATTTT

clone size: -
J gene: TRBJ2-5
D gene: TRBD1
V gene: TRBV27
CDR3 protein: CASSSNRGRAETQYF
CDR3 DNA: TGTGCCAGCAGTTCCAACAGGGGGCGAGCAGAGACCCAGTACTTC

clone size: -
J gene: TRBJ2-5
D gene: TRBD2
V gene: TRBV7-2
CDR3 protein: CASSLSGGPQETQYF
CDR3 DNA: TGTGCCAGCAGCTTAAGCGGGGGGCCACAAGAGACCCAGTACTTC

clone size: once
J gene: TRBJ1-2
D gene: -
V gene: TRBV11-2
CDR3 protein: CASSLEGGQLYGYTF
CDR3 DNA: TGTGCCAGCAGCTTAGAAGGTGGGCAGCTCTATGGCTACACCTTC

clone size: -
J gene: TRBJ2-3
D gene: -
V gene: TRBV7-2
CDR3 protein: CASSSTASTDTQYF
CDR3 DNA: TGTGCCAGCAGCTCCACGGCTAGCACAGATACGCAGTATTTT

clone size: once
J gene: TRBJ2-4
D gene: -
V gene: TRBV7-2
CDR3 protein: CASSLRLPNIQYF
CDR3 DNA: TGTGCCAGCAGCTTGAGACTCCCAAACATTCAGTACTTC

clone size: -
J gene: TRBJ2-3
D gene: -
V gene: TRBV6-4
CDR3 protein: CASSDTPGSGPAQYF
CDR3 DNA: TGTGCCAGCAGTGATACGCCGGGTAGCGGTCCGGCGCAGTATTTT

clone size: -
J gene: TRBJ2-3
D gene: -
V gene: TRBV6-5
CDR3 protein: CASSYQGFDTQYF
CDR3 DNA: TGTGCCAGCAGTTATCAGGGTTTCGATACGCAGTATTTT

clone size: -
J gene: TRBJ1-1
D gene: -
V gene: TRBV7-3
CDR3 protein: CASSVTGGNTEAFF
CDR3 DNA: TGTGCCAGCAGCGTGACAGGAGGGAACACTGAAGCTTTCTTT

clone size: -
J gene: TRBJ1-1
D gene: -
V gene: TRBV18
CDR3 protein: CASSPPGGSTEAFF
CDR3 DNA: TGTGCCAGCTCACCACCGGGCGGTTCCACTGAAGCTTTCTTT

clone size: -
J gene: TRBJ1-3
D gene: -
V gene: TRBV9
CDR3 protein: CASSPSGTASGNTIYF
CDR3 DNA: TGTGCCAGCAGCCCTAGTGGGACGGCTTCTGGAAACACCATATATTTT

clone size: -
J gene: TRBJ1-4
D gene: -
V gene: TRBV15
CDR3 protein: CATSNTGTAEKLFF
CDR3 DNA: TGTGCCACCAGTAATACAGGCACCGCGGAAAAACTGTTTTTT

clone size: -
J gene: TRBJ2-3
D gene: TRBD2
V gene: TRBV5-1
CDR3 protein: CASSPSRTSGGTDTQYF
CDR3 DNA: TGCGCCAGCAGCCCGAGTCGGACTAGCGGGGGCACAGATACGCAGTATTTT

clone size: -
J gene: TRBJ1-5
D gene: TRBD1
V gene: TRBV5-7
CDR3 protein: CASSLAWTGVNQPQHF
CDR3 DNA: TGTGCCAGCAGCTTGGCCTGGACAGGCGTCAATCAGCCCCAGCATTTT

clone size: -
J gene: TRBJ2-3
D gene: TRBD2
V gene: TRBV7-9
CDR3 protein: CASSHGASGGALPDTQYF
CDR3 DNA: TGTGCCAGCAGCCATGGGGCTAGCGGGGGGGCCTTACCAGATACGCAGTATTTT

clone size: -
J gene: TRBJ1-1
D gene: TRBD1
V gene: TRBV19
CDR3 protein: CASSISRGTEAFF
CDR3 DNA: TGTGCCAGTAGTATCAGCAGGGGGACTGAAGCTTTCTTT

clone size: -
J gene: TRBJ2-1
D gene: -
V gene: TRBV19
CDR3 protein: CASSIADTGRQFF
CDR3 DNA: TGTGCCAGTAGTATAGCCGACACTGGTAGGCAGTTCTTC

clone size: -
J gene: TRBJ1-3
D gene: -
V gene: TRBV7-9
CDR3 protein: CASSPAETIYF
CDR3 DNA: TGTGCCAGCAGCCCCGCCGAAACCATATATTTT

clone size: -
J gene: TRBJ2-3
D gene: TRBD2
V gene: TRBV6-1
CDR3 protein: CASSGLAGTDTQYF
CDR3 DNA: TGTGCCAGCTCAGGTCTAGCGGGGACAGATACGCAGTATTTT

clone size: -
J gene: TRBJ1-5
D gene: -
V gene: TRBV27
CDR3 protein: CASAGQHNQPQHF
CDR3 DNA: TGTGCCAGCGCCGGACAGCATAATCAGCCCCAGCATTTT